This paragraph reports one TCR beta chain. Its antigen is unknown. Treatment in this sample: 10-day PBMC culture with coronavirus spike peptide pools or control peptides (ViraFEST assay). This sample was taken from a study of vaccination and CD4 T cells after COVID-19. Cultured CD4+ T cell DNA underwent sequencing with the Oncomine TCR Beta short-read assay. A single record per CDR3 protein comes from TCRdb applying MiXCR to the PCR reads. The table records 10,000 to 15,000 distinct CDR3 sequences, roughly three fifths of them present only once. Sequencing was done on a sample of CD4+ T cells from blood, cultured in vitro. The receptor was isolated from a human donor who had recovered from COVID-19.

In DNA, the CDR3 is TGTGCCAGCAGCTTGGCCGGTCGGGGAACTGAAGCTTTCTTT. Translation gives CASSLAGRGTEAFF. The chain has TRBV5-5 and TRBJ1-1; no definite D call. The germline CDR1 and CDR2 sequences are SGHKS and YYEKEE (reference sequence). Between the trimmed V and J ends, which lost 0 bases and 5 bases, there was a span of 11 bases. The CDR3 has 14 amino acids.